This TCR beta chain was identified during a study of regulatory T cells in long-lasting Graves disease. The study's findings and limits: Sample size was small, which may have lowered accuracy. TRBV28, TRBJ1-2 and TRBJ2-5 were favored in persistent disease. Relative to newly diagnosed Graves' patients, persistent ones had lower TCR diversity. The study examined only peripheral blood, not thyroid tissue.

Time point described: persistent/refractory GD, antithyroid drugs over 5 years with positive TRAb. Making the TCR library involved RNA that had been extracted from PBMCs. As concerns this clonotype: Its target is not known.

Trimming left V 1 base short and J 1 base short, with 6 bases between. From germline, CDR1 is MDHEN and CDR2 SYDVKM. The CDR3 consists of 14 residues. Arm-PCR of CDR3 regions and iRepertoire HTBI primers were used to build TCR beta libraries. TCRdb re-called the multiplex PCR reads through MiXCR, storing one row per CDR3 protein. Seen here are roughly 360,000 distinct CDR3 sequences, roughly 25% observed once, and the top ten hold less than 30%. Sequenced here: peripheral blood mononuclear cells (PBMCs), sampled when the disease was refractory, from a patient treated with antithyroid drugs. This clonotype was obtained from a woman aged 40-49 years with Graves disease. This chain connects TRBV28 to TRBJ2-3, with D unresolved. The CDR3 here is CASSLSTGTDTQYF. The CDR3 DNA is TGTGCCAGCAGTTTATCGACCGGCACAGATACGCAGTATTTT.